These 5 T cell receptor beta chains originate from one sample sequenced in a study of blood T cell repertoires in COVID-19. Clones were sequenced by immunoSEQ multiplex PCR, and TCRdb holds only the in-frame ones, with some missing. The data show around 250,000 clones, 75% to 90% seen once. Specimen: PBMCs or T cells enriched from blood (not recorded which). The receptor set was obtained from a woman between 50 and 59 years old who had recovered from COVID-19.

The sample holds one count of this clone. V is TRBV27 and J is TRBJ1-2, with TRBD1 identical over 10 bases. This CDR3 is built from 16 residues. Germline V gene lookup returns CDR1 MNHEY and CDR2 SMNVEV (reference sequence). Losses at the gene ends were 0 bases for V and 1 base for J; bases not matched to a gene: 2. CDR3 loop: CASSLSGTGVNYGYTF. The CDR3 nucleotides read TGTGCCAGCAGTTTATCTGGGACAGGGGTTAACTATGGCTACACCTTC.

Turning to this clone: In the same sample, other DNA sequences code for this CDR3. The V call is TRBV28, the J call TRBJ2-7; D is unclear. The CDR3 runs to 11 residues. Germline CDR1 and CDR2: MDHEN and SYDVKM. Trimming removed 5 bases at V and 4 bases at J, with 6 bases between. CDR3 nucleotides: TGTGCCAGCAGTCTCCGTTACGAGCAGTACTTC. It specifies CASSLRYEQYF.

The genes are TRBV2 and TRBJ1-4; D may be TRBD1 (5 bases). Trimming took 5 bases from V and 6 from J, leaving 19 bases between them. The CDR3 spans 16 residues. Germline V gene sequence: CDR1 SNHLY, CDR2 FYNNEI. The CDR3 loop reads CASSISSGHRYEKLFF. CDR3 nucleotide sequence: TGTGCCAGCAGTATATCGTCCGGACATCGGTATGAAAAACTGTTTTTT.

This clone was detected once. This CDR3 is CASSTRGNNSPLHF. CDR3 nucleotides: TGTGCCAGCAGTACAAGGGGTAATAATTCACCCCTCCACTTT. The V gene is TRBV27, the J gene TRBJ1-6; D is possibly TRBD1 (5 bases). Germline lookup yields CDR1 MNHEY and CDR2 SMNVEV (reference sequence). V gave up 5 bases and J gave up 5 bases, with 10 bases separating them. The CDR3 spans 14 residues.

This clone is a singleton in its sample. The chain is built from TRBV28 and TRBJ2-1; no firm D call. V dropped 6 bases and J dropped 0 bases, with 24 bases sitting between them. The CDR3 sequence is 19 residues long. Germline V gene sequence: CDR1 MDHEN, CDR2 SYDVKM. CDR3 in DNA: TGTGCCAGCAGCCTATCACCGCGAGGCCTCTCGGCCTCCTACAATGAGCAGTTCTTC. Translated: CASSLSPRGLSASYNEQFF.